This T cell receptor beta chain was obtained from a study of CD8 T cells in ankylosing spondylitis (dated by TCRdb to about 2017). Regarding the research as a whole: The study profiled T cell receptor beta repertoires in healthy donors and ankylosing spondylitis patients to find disease-linked TCR variants. In total, the full study cohort was made up of roughly 110 healthy donors and about two dozen ankylosing spondylitis patients. Peripheral blood was sampled, and synovial fluid was additionally collected from ankylosing spondylitis patients. Results the study describes overall, beyond this receptor: Some motif variants had previously been reported in the synovial fluid and blood of reactive arthritis patients, which suggests shared mechanisms of disease initiation. According to the report, matched synovial fluid samples from ankylosing spondylitis patients were significantly enriched for the disease-linked clones. Blood from ankylosing spondylitis patients appeared to be characterized by a TCR beta motif composed of eight highly homologous amino acid variants. In peripheral blood, the disease-linked clones were found at relatively low frequencies and had a CD8+ phenotype.

Synovial fluid samples and blood samples obtained from the same ankylosing spondylitis patients were matched. From the germline V gene (reference sequence), CDR1 is SGHKS and CDR2 is YYEKEE. V is reduced by 2 bases and J by 5 bases, leaving a spacing of 10 bases between them. The CDR3 covers 13 residues, taking in both the cysteine and the phenylalanine. Only the CDR3 DNA stays, 39 bases, in frame from base 1. A remark on this clonotype: It has no known antigen specificity. Per-base qualities were not stored, and no clone one base away is much larger.

The sequencer was an Illumina HiSeq 2500. Quantitative 5'-RACE with molecular barcodes was used to prepare TCR beta libraries. As for the original processing: A new computational method, built on a probabilistic model of VDJ rearrangement, was used to identify disease-linked TCR variants. TCRdb applied fastp at Q25 and MiXCR to the public reads, then kept only in-frame beta chains. Each entry merges the rows of one CDR3 protein and shows their most common DNA and genes. The V and J calls and clone size are TCRdb's, not the authors'. The sample table holds about 140,000 distinct CDR3 sequences, of which 8% to 9% were seen once. The ten largest clones capture under 7.5% of the sample.

The chain joins TRBV5-5 to TRBJ1-1, with no confidently assigned D gene. This clonotype was sampled from a male donor with ankylosing spondylitis. Sequences were obtained from synovial fluid, either unsorted or a sorted T cell fraction (not recorded which). This receptor has the CDR3 CASSFDPRTEAFF. The nucleotide sequence is TGTGCCAGCAGCTTTGATCCGAGGACTGAAGCTTTCTTT. The reference TRBV5-5 and TRBJ1-1 proteins fill in what lies around the CDR3, so the full variable domain reads DAGVTQSPTHLIKTRGQQVTLRCSPISGHKSVSWYQQVLGQGPQFIFQYYEKEERGRGNFPDRFSARQFPNYSSELNVNALLLGDSALYLCASSFDPRTEAFFGQGTRLTVV.